Listed below are T cell receptor beta chains from one sample, sequenced in a study of cytomegalovirus exposure and HLA in healthy donors. Sequencing was performed with immunoSEQ multiplex PCR; in TCRdb, only in-frame clones are kept and a portion is missing. The sample holds around 160,000 clones, about 80% seen once. Specimen: PBMCs. These receptors all come from a man aged 18 to 35 in good health and CMV-seropositive. The CDR3 runs from the conserved cysteine through the conserved F or W. Fields, in order: CDR3 DNA, CDR3 protein, D gene, J gene, V gene. A D gene is named only where the DNA matches it firmly.

TGCGCCAGCAGCTCCTTCCCGGGACAGGGGACCGGAAACACCATATATTTT	CASSSFPGQGTGNTIYF	TRBD1	TRBJ1-3	TRBV5-1
TGTGCCAGCAGTGAGGGGGGGACAGGGGGTTCGGGGGCCAACGTCCTGACTTTC	CASSEGGTGGSGANVLTF	TRBD1	TRBJ2-6	TRBV2
TGTGCCAGCAGCGCGACAGGATCCTATGGCTACACCTTC	CASSATGSYGYTF	-	TRBJ1-2	TRBV11-2
TGTGCCATCAGTGAACCGACAGCTGTCTCTGGGGCCAACGTCCTGACTTTC	CAISEPTAVSGANVLTF	-	TRBJ2-6	TRBV10-3
TGCGCCAGCAGCCTACTAACCCCCGACTATGGCTACACCTTC	CASSLLTPDYGYTF	-	TRBJ1-2	TRBV5-1
TGTGCCAGCAGCCAAGGGTCACGGAGTTCCTACGAGCAGTACTTC	CASSQGSRSSYEQYF	-	TRBJ2-7	TRBV14
TGTGCCAGTAGTATAGTAGGACAGGGGTACAATGAGCAGTTCTTC	CASSIVGQGYNEQFF	TRBD1	TRBJ2-1	TRBV19
TGTGCCAGCAGTCGAGGGGGCGACGGAAACACCATATATTTT	CASSRGGDGNTIYF	TRBD1	TRBJ1-3	TRBV27
TGTGCCAGCTCACTACAGGCGGGGCCACAAGAGACCCAGTACTTC	CASSLQAGPQETQYF	-	TRBJ2-5	TRBV18
TGTGCCAGCAGCTCCCACCGGGACTTTATGGAGACCCAGTACTTC	CASSSHRDFMETQYF	-	TRBJ2-5	TRBV7-6